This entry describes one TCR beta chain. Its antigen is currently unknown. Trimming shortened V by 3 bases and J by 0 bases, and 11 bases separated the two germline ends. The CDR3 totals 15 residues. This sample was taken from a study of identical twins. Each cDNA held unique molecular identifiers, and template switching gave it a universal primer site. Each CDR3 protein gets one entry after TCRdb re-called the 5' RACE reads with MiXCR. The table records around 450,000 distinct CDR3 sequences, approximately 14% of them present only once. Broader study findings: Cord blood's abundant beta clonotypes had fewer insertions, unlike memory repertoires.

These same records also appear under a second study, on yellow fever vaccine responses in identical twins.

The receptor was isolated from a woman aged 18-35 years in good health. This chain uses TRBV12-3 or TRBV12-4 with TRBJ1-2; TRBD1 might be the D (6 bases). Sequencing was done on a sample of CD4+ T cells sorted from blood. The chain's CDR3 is CASSFGGPSNYGYTF. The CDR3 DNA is TGTGCCAGCAGTTTTGGGGGGCCCTCTAACTATGGCTACACCTTC.